This is a list of T cell receptor beta chains from one sample in a study of blood T cell repertoires in COVID-19. The method was immunoSEQ multiplex PCR; TCRdb's version includes in-frame clones alone and lacks a portion of them. The top ten clones hold about a sixth of a sample with over 90,000 clones, about 90% of them seen once. Sequencing was done on a sample of peripheral blood. The source of these receptors is a human donor in a cohort sampled during active COVID-19. Each CDR3 is given with its conserved first and last residue. A D gene is named only where the DNA matches it firmly. Not every row has a clone size; where given, it reads once, few, many or a size class.

NA TRBD1 TRBJ1-5 TRBV7-8 TGTGCCAGCAGCGAAGGGACAGCTTATAGCAATCAGCCCCAGCATTTT CASSEGTAYSNQPQHF
NA NA TRBJ1-5 TRBV15 TGTGCCACCAGCAGGGGGAACAGGGGCAATCAGCCCCAGCATTTT CATSRGNRGNQPQHF
NA NA TRBJ1-1 TRBV4-2 TGTGCCAGCAGCCAAGACGGACCTGGGGGCAGGACTGAAGCTTTCTTT CASSQDGPGGRTEAFF
NA TRBD2 TRBJ2-7 TRBV7-9 TGTGCCAGCAGCCTAGGCGGGGGGTCCTACGAGCAGTACTTC CASSLGGGSYEQYF
NA NA TRBJ2-2 TRBV18 TGTGCCAGCTCACCAATAACCGGCGGGGAGCTGTTTTTT CASSPITGGELFF
NA NA TRBJ1-5 TRBV25-1 TGTGCCAGCAGTGATAGACAGGGCAATCAGCCCCAGCATTTT CASSDRQGNQPQHF
NA NA TRBJ1-1 TRBV30 TGTGCCTGGACCACTCTCACTCCTGAAGCTTTCTTT CAWTTLTPEAFF
NA NA TRBJ2-1 TRBV30 TGTGCCTGGAATCAGGATCGGGGGAATGAGCAGTTCTTC CAWNQDRGNEQFF
NA NA TRBJ2-1 TRBV7-3 TGTGCCAGCAGCCCGCATAGCTCCTACAATGAGCAGTTCTTC CASSPHSSYNEQFF
NA TRBD1 TRBJ1-6 TRBV18 TGTGCCAGCTCACCGCCGGGACAGGGGGCCTATTCACCCCTCCACTTT CASSPPGQGAYSPLHF
NA NA TRBJ1-1 TRBV4-3 TGCGCCAGCAGCCATCCGGACAGCCGGGCTTTCTTT CASSHPDSRAFF
few NA TRBJ1-6 TRBV5-1 TGCGCCAGCGCTGCACAGATTAATTCACCCCTCCACTTT CASAAQINSPLHF
NA NA TRBJ1-2 TRBV19 TGTGCCAGTAGTATAGCGCAGGGACACAACTATGGCTACACCTTC CASSIAQGHNYGYTF
NA TRBD1 TRBJ1-5 TRBV4-2 TGTGCCAGCAGCCAAGACTGGACAGGGGGCAATCAGCCCCAGCATTTT CASSQDWTGGNQPQHF
NA TRBD1 TRBJ2-3 TRBV9 TGTGCCAGCAGCCCCCGACAGGGCCTTAGCACAGATACGCAGTATTTT CASSPRQGLSTDTQYF
NA NA TRBJ2-3 TRBV11-1 TGTGCCAGCAGCGTTCCGGAGCCCACAGATACGCAGTATTTT CASSVPEPTDTQYF
NA NA TRBJ1-2 TRBV28 TGTGCCAGCAGTTTTAATGGCTACACCTTC CASSFNGYTF
once TRBD2 TRBJ2-1 TRBV11-2 TGTGCCAGCAGCTTACGGGGTAGCGGGGGGGGCCGATACAATGAGCAGTTCTTC CASSLRGSGGGRYNEQFF
NA NA TRBJ1-2 TRBV15 TGTGCCACCAGCTTAGATCTGGGAGGAACAGTTGGCTACACCTTC CATSLDLGGTVGYTF
NA TRBD2 TRBJ2-1 TRBV15 TGTGCCACCAGAAGTACTAGCGGGGCCTACAATGAGCAGTTCTTC CATRSTSGAYNEQFF
NA NA TRBJ2-5 TRBV7-2 TGTGCCAGCAGCTTCGTAAATGGGGCGCAAGAGACCCAGTACTTC CASSFVNGAQETQYF
NA TRBD2 TRBJ2-1 TRBV11-2 TGTGCCAGCAGCGCCCCCGGGACTAGCGACAATGAGCAGTTCTTC CASSAPGTSDNEQFF
NA NA TRBJ2-5 TRBV19 TGTGCCAGTAGTATAGATGGGGGCTTAGAGACCCAGTACTTC CASSIDGGLETQYF
once TRBD2 TRBJ2-3 TRBV10-3 TGTGCCATCAGTGCTGCTAGCGGGGGAACAGATACGCAGTATTTT CAISAASGGTDTQYF
NA TRBD1 TRBJ1-4 TRBV6-6 TGTGCCAGCAGCCTCGGACAGGGTGGAGGGGAAAAACTGTTTTTT CASSLGQGGGEKLFF
NA TRBD1 TRBJ1-2 TRBV3-1/TRBV3-2 TGTGCCAGCAGCTACGGGGACAGCAGGGGCGATGGCTACACCTTC CASSYGDSRGDGYTF
NA NA TRBJ1-2 TRBV12-3/TRBV12-4 TGTGCCAGCAGTCCTGAGGGCTCCTTCGGCTACACCTTC CASSPEGSFGYTF
once TRBD1 TRBJ2-2 TRBV10-1 TGCGCCACTGCCCTAGGGGGCTCGACCGGGGAGCTGTTTTTT CATALGGSTGELFF
NA TRBD1 TRBJ1-2 TRBV6-2/TRBV6-3 TGTGCCAGCAGTCCGCCCGACAGGGCAGGTGTCTATGGCTACACCTTC CASSPPDRAGVYGYTF
NA TRBD1 TRBJ2-2 TRBV4-2 TGTGCCGCCCGCGGACAGGGGAACACCGGGGAGCTGTTTTTT CAARGQGNTGELFF
NA NA TRBJ1-6 TRBV4-1 TGCGCCAGCAGCCAAGCCGCATCCAGCGCCAATAATTCACCCCTCCACTTT CASSQAASSANNSPLHF
once NA TRBJ1-1 TRBV11-2 TGTGCCAGCAGCCCACATTCCGAGGTCAGCACTGAAGCTTTCTTT CASSPHSEVSTEAFF
NA NA TRBJ2-1 TRBV6-5 TGTGCCAGCAGCCTCTCCGGGGAACTCTACAATGAGCAGTTCTTC CASSLSGELYNEQFF
NA NA TRBJ1-1 TRBV2 TGTGCCAGCAGGATGGGGAGCATGAACACTGAAGCTTTCTTT CASRMGSMNTEAFF
few TRBD1 TRBJ2-7 TRBV7-2 TGTGCCAGCACCCCCGGGACAGGGTGGTACGAGCAGTACTTC CASTPGTGWYEQYF
NA NA TRBJ2-7 TRBV7-6 TGTGCCAGCAGTATATCGGACGGCGGACTCTACGAGCAGTACTTC CASSISDGGLYEQYF
NA TRBD1 TRBJ2-7 TRBV11-1 TGTGCCAGCAAAGGGACAGGAGCCTACGAGCAGTACTTC CASKGTGAYEQYF
NA TRBD1 TRBJ2-1 TRBV4-1 TGCGCCAGCAGCCAAGATGGGCCCGGACCCAGACAGGGTTCCAATGAGCAGTTCTTC CASSQDGPGPRQGSNEQFF
NA NA TRBJ1-4 TRBV19 TGTGCCAGTAGTCCAACCGGGACTCGGGGTGAAAAACTGTTTTTT CASSPTGTRGEKLFF
NA NA TRBJ1-1 TRBV5-1 TGCGCCAGCAGCTTGACTACCGGTACCGTGGATGCTTTCTTT CASSLTTGTVDAFF
NA NA TRBJ2-3 TRBV7-9 TGTGCCAGCATTTTAGGGGGAGATACGCAGTATTTT CASILGGDTQYF
once NA TRBJ1-5 TRBV15 TGTGCCACCAGCTCTCGACAGGCCTGGAGCAATCAGCCCCAGCATTTT CATSSRQAWSNQPQHF
NA TRBD2 TRBJ2-5 TRBV11-3 TGTGCCAGCAGCTCCCGGGGGACTAGCGGGAGTCAAGAGACCCAGTACTTC CASSSRGTSGSQETQYF
NA NA TRBJ2-7 TRBV18 TGTGCCAGCTCACCGCCGGGACTGCTGCTTCGGCAGTACTTC CASSPPGLLLRQYF
once NA TRBJ2-2 TRBV30 TGTGCCTGGAGTCTAGCTTCCACCGGGGAGCTGTTTTTT CAWSLASTGELFF
NA NA TRBJ1-6 TRBV28 TGTGCCAGCAAATTCGACAGGAGTAATTCACCCCTCCACTTT CASKFDRSNSPLHF
once NA TRBJ2-3 TRBV28 TGTGCCAGCAGCGGACGGCGGGACAGCTTTTTCACAGATACGCAGTATTTT CASSGRRDSFFTDTQYF
NA NA TRBJ1-5 TRBV18 TGTGCCAGCTCGGCTGCGGGATTCAATCAGCCCCAGCATTTT CASSAAGFNQPQHF
NA NA TRBJ1-5 TRBV19 TGTGCCAGTAGCGATGGACAGTTCAATCAGCCCCAGCATTTT CASSDGQFNQPQHF
once NA TRBJ2-5 TRBV9 TGTGCCAGCAGCGTAAGTGGGAGTTTGGAGACCCAGTACTTC CASSVSGSLETQYF
few TRBD2 TRBJ2-2 TRBV5-1 TGCGCCAGCAGCTATATAGCGGGCAGGAACACCGGGGAGCTGTTTTTT CASSYIAGRNTGELFF
NA NA TRBJ2-3 TRBV3-1/TRBV3-2 TGTGCCAGCAGCCAAGGGACAGCGGTCGTGTGGTATTTT CASSQGTAVVWYF